This passage covers 32 T cell receptor beta chains from one sample sequenced in a study of cytomegalovirus exposure and HLA in healthy donors. Both 60 Vbeta primers and 13 Jbeta primers went into the PCR. Method: immunoSEQ multiplex PCR; TCRdb's copy keeps in-frame clones and lacks some. The repertoire holds tens of thousands of clones, approximately 90% seen once, with around 2.5% in the top ten. Source material: PBMCs. Receptors originate from a man aged 18-30 years in good health and CMV-seronegative.

V and J are TRBV28 and TRBJ2-5, with 7 nucleotides matching TRBD2. Germline V gene lookup returns CDR1 MDHEN and CDR2 SYDVKM. The CDR3 consists of 13 residues. Trimming took 7 bases from V and 8 from J; bases not matched to a gene: 10. CDR3 amino acids: CASTKLGRGTQYF. The CDR3 region has the DNA TGTGCCAGCACTAAATTAGGGAGGGGAACCCAGTACTTC.

The chain carries TRBV25-1 and TRBJ2-7; 8 positions match TRBD1. CDR1 and CDR2 from the germline V gene are MGHDK and SYGVNS. The CDR3 has 14 residues. V shed 3 bases, J shed 2 bases, and the junction held 3 bases outside the gene matches. The CDR3 bases are TGTGCCAGCAGTGACCGGGACAGGACCTACGAGCAGTACTTC. It codes for CASSDRDRTYEQYF.

The CDR3 bases are TGTGCCAGCAGCTATCTCGGGGTCTCGAACACCGGGGAGCTGTTTTTT. Its protein is CASSYLGVSNTGELFF. This chain uses TRBV7-6 with TRBJ2-2; TRBD2 might be the D (5 bases). Trimming took 4 bases from V and 0 from J, leaving 12 bases between them. CDR3 length: 16 residues. Germline CDR1 and CDR2: SGHVS and FNYEAQ.

This clone was found once. The chain employs TRBV19 and TRBJ1-5, with a tentative D call TRBD1 (6 bases). V dropped 3 bases and J dropped 8 bases, with 14 bases sitting between them. This CDR3 has 14 amino acids. Germline loops: CDR1 LNHDA, CDR2 SQIVND (reference sequence). The CDR3 region has the DNA TGTGCCAGTAGTATCGGACAGCTTCGAGAGCCCCAGCATTTT. Its protein is CASSIGQLREPQHF.

The chain's CDR3 is CASSTRQGYTEAFF. The CDR3 nucleotides are TGTGCCAGCAGCACGCGTCAGGGGTACACTGAAGCTTTCTTT. The chain carries TRBV11-2 and TRBJ1-1; a weak D match, TRBD1 (6 bases). CDR3 length: 14 residues. V lost 5 bases, J lost 3 bases, and 13 bases lay in between. Per the germline V gene, CDR1 is SGHAT and CDR2 is FQNNGV.

The J gene is TRBJ1-4, the V gene TRBV23-1; no reliable D call. TRBV23-1 is recorded as an ORF, its role being uncertain. This CDR3 region has 15 residues. Trimming cost V 0 bases and J 4 bases, with 9 bases left between them. The CDR3 DNA follows: TGCGCCAGCAGTCAATCGAGCGGTTATAATGAAAAACTGTTTTTT. Its protein is CASSQSSGYNEKLFF.

This clone occurred once. The V call is TRBV5-1, the J call TRBJ1-2; 8 nucleotides agree with TRBD1. The junction had 15 bases not matched to a gene; V was cut back by 2 bases and J by 3 bases. The CDR3 sequence is 18 residues long. The V gene's germline CDR1 is SGHRS and CDR2 YFSETQ. CDR3 nucleotides: TGCGCCAGCAGCTTCGCTCCCGGGACAGGAGAACGGGACTATGGCTACACCTTC. Protein sequence: CASSFAPGTGERDYGYTF.

The rearrangement joins TRBV4-1 to TRBJ1-1; perhaps TRBD1 as D (6 bases). The CDR3 extends over 14 amino acids. The germline CDR1 and CDR2 sequences are MGHRA and YSYEKL. Trimming removed 4 bases from V and 0 bases from J, with 9 bases in between. The CDR3 region is CASSPRTVNTEAFF. The CDR3, as DNA: TGCGCCAGCAGCCCACGGACAGTGAACACTGAAGCTTTCTTT.

CDR3 protein: CASSLGLGEASSYNEQFF. DNA for the CDR3: TGTGCCAGCAGCTTAGGTCTGGGGGAGGCGAGCTCCTACAATGAGCAGTTCTTC. This chain links TRBV7-2 with TRBJ2-1; D might be TRBD2 (6 bases). Germline V gives CDR1 SGHTA, CDR2 FQGNSA. The CDR3 contains 18 residues. V was shortened by 1 base and J by 0 bases, with 16 bases between the two germline ends.

The chain links TRBV18 to TRBJ2-5; 8 bases map to TRBD1. Judging by the DNA end, TRBJ2-7 fits better; the J call may be wrong. There are 15 residues in the CDR3. Germline CDR1 is KGHSH and CDR2 is LQKENI. CDR3 nucleotide sequence: TGTGCCAGCTCACCTCAGCAGGGGGCATCCTACGAGCAGTACTTC. Its protein product is CASSPQQGASYEQYF.

The chain combines TRBV7-9 with TRBJ2-1; 7 bases map to TRBD1. The V gene's germline CDR1 is SEHNR and CDR2 FQNEAQ (reference sequence). V shed 2 bases and J 0 bases; nucleotides not matched to a gene: 13. The CDR3 sequence is 19 residues long. The CDR3 region has the DNA TGTGCCAGCAGCTTAAAAGATCGTACAGGGGAAAGCTCCTACAATGAGCAGTTCTTC. This translates into CASSLKDRTGESSYNEQFF. Using reference TRBV7-9 and TRBJ2-1 for the parts outside the CDR3, the full variable domain is DTGVSQNPRHKITKRGQNVTFRCDPISEHNRLYWYRQTLGQGPEFLTYFQNEAQLEKSRLLSDRFSAERPKGSFSTLEIQRTEQGDSAMYLCASSLKDRTGESSYNEQFFGPGTRLTVL.

The chain combines TRBV18 with TRBJ1-6; 7 positions agree with TRBD1. CDR3 length equals 14 residues. From germline, CDR1 is KGHSH and CDR2 LQKENI. The ends lost 4 bases at V and 7 bases at J; junction bases unmatched: 4. The CDR3 spells CASSHDRENSPLHF. CDR3 nucleotides: TGTGCCAGCTCACACGACAGGGAAAATTCACCCCTCCACTTT.

The chain uses TRBV27 and TRBJ1-4; 9 nucleotides line up with TRBD1. J gave up 1 base and V 4 bases, and 7 bases lay outside the gene matches. The CDR3 is made up of 17 amino acids. Germline CDR1 and CDR2: MNHEY and SMNVEV (reference sequence). This CDR3 is CASSSGTGSKTNEKLFF. The CDR3 DNA follows: TGTGCCAGCAGTTCCGGGACAGGGTCCAAAACTAATGAAAAACTGTTTTTT.

The chain is built from TRBV5-1 and TRBJ2-5; 9 bases match TRBD2. The J call could be wrong; TRBJ2-7 is a better fit for the DNA end. CDR3 length: 14 amino acids. The V gene's germline CDR1 is SGHRS and CDR2 YFSETQ. The DNA of the CDR3 is TGCGCCAGCATGGTAGGCGGGAGGGTTGACGAGCAGTACTTC. Encoded protein: CASMVGGRVDEQYF.

V and J are TRBV19 and TRBJ1-1; 7 positions match TRBD1. V lost 0 bases and J lost 7; bases outside the gene matches: 8. The length of the CDR3 is 15 residues. Germline V gene lookup returns CDR1 LNHDA and CDR2 SQIVND (reference sequence). The CDR3 DNA reads TGTGCCAGTAGTATAGATCGACGACAGGGCCGTGAAGCTTTCTTT. It encodes CASSIDRRQGREAFF.

The chain links TRBV7-8 to TRBJ1-1, with 10 bases that match TRBD1. The V gene end was trimmed by 5 bases and the J gene end by 6 bases; junction bases not matched to a gene: 6. This CDR3 is 14 amino acids long. Per the germline V gene, CDR1 is SGHVS and CDR2 is FQNEAQ. CDR3 sequence reads: CASSGDRGPPEAFF. DNA of the CDR3: TGTGCCAGCAGCGGGGACAGGGGCCCGCCTGAAGCTTTCTTT.

The gene calls are TRBV5-8 and TRBJ2-3, with a tentative D call TRBD2 (5 bases). Looked up from germline, CDR1 is SGHTS and CDR2 is YDEGEE. The CDR3 sequence is 14 residues long. V shed 4 bases and J shed 3 bases, with 12 bases lying between them. CDR3 region: CASSREDWTDTQYF. As DNA, the CDR3 is TGTGCCAGCAGCCGCGAGGACTGGACAGATACGCAGTATTTT.

The chain recombines TRBV11-2 with TRBJ2-3; 13 bases are shared with TRBD2. The CDR3 consists of 18 residues. Germline assignment: CDR1 SGHAT and CDR2 FQNNGV. The trim removed 4 bases at V and 1 base at J, leaving 8 bases unmatched. CDR3 sequence reads: CASSSQRTSGRGTDTQYF. CDR3 in DNA: TGTGCCAGCAGCTCCCAAAGGACTAGCGGGAGAGGCACAGATACGCAGTATTTT.

Here the CDR3 reads CASSPKTGLVQPQHF. In DNA, the CDR3 is TGTGCCAGTAGTCCCAAAACAGGGCTCGTCCAGCCCCAGCATTTT. V is TRBV19 and J is TRBJ1-5; D may be TRBD1 (6 bases). This CDR3 is 15 amino acids long. Germline assignment: CDR1 LNHDA and CDR2 SQIVND (reference sequence). V shed 5 bases and J shed 7 bases, with 18 bases lying between them.

V gene TRBV7-2 combines with J gene TRBJ2-1, with 7 positions matching TRBD2. Germline CDR1 is SGHTA and CDR2 is FQGNSA. The CDR3 consists of 15 residues. V shed 5 bases, J shed 8 bases, and the junction held 12 bases outside the gene matches. CDR3 protein: CASSPRTSSVDEQFF. DNA of the CDR3: TGTGCCAGCAGCCCCAGGACTAGTAGTGTCGATGAGCAGTTCTTC.

Remarks on this clone: Mismatch with germline at one junction end may stem from a read error. V usage is TRBV6-5 and J usage is TRBJ2-7; a weak D match, TRBD1 (6 bases). The CDR3 runs 12 residues. In germline, CDR1 is MNHEY, CDR2 SVGAGI. CDR3 DNA sequence: TGTGCCAGCCAGAAAGGTGGGGGCGCGGTATTCTTC. It is translated as CASQKGGGAVFF.

The rearrangement links TRBV9 to TRBJ1-1, with no clear D. V shed 0 bases and J shed 1 base, with 7 bases lying between them. Germline V gives CDR1 SGDLS, CDR2 YYNGEE. The CDR3 extends over 14 amino acids. Here the CDR3 reads CASSVGPRNTEAFF. CDR3 sequence (DNA): TGTGCCAGCAGCGTAGGTCCCCGGAACACTGAAGCTTTCTTT.

This chain's CDR3 is CSGNSQETQYF. For the CDR3, the DNA is TGCAGTGGCAACAGTCAAGAGACCCAGTACTTC. The genes are TRBV20-1 and TRBJ2-5, with D hard to call. The germline V gene has CDR1 DFQATT and CDR2 SNEGSKA (reference sequence). Trimming shortened V by 7 bases and J by 2 bases, and 8 bases separated the two germline ends. This CDR3 region has 11 residues.

Note on this clone: At one end the junction does not follow the germline gene, possibly because of a read error. The V gene is TRBV7-9, the J gene TRBJ2-2, with D possibly being TRBD2 (6 bases). The CDR3 totals 15 residues. Germline-derived CDR1 and CDR2 are SEHNR and FQNEAQ (reference sequence). As DNA, the CDR3 is TGTTCCAGCAGCTCATGGAGGGAAATCACCGGGGAGCTGTTTTTT. The encoded protein is CSSSSWREITGELFF.

The rearrangement links TRBV4-1 to TRBJ1-6; D unclear. The V end was cut by 6 bases, the J end by 8 bases, with 14 bases between. Germline CDR1 is MGHRA and CDR2 is YSYEKL. The CDR3 has 14 amino acids. DNA of the CDR3: TGCGCCAGCAGGGGCAGGCCTACCGATTCACCCCTCCACTTT. This codes for CASRGRPTDSPLHF.

This clone appeared a single time. The rearrangement links TRBV11-3 to TRBJ2-2; D gene unclear. Trimming took off 2 bases at V and 1 base at J, with 14 bases between the two ends. The CDR3 length is 17 residues. Germline CDR1 and CDR2: SGHNT and YENEEA. The CDR3 nucleotides read TGTGCCAGCAGCTTAAACCCGGTTAACAGGAACACCGGGGAGCTGTTTTTT. This translates into CASSLNPVNRNTGELFF. Supplemented by reference TRBV11-3 and TRBJ2-2, the full variable domain reads EAGVVQSPRYKIIEKKQPVAFWCNPISGHNTLYWYLQNLGQGPELLIRYENEEAVDDSQLPKDRFSAERLKGVDSTLKIQPAELGDSAVYLCASSLNPVNRNTGELFFGEGSRLTVL.

The chain combines TRBV19 with TRBJ1-1; the match to TRBD1 covers 7 bases. The CDR3 is 17 amino acids. Germline CDR1 is LNHDA and CDR2 is SQIVND (reference sequence). J was trimmed by 8 bases and V by 6 bases; bases with no gene match: 21. CDR3 DNA: TGTGCCAGTAGGGGCCTCAAAACTACGCAGGGGGTCGGCGAAGCTTTCTTT. Translating it yields CASRGLKTTQGVGEAFF.

This clone was observed once. The chain has TRBV4-1 and TRBJ2-7, with 10 bases fitting TRBD2. The V and J ends lost 4 bases and 4 bases, in that order; junction bases with no gene match: 10. The CDR3 totals 16 residues. Germline-derived CDR1 and CDR2 are MGHRA and YSYEKL. The CDR3: CASSRTGLAEAYEQYF. The CDR3 DNA is TGCGCCAGCAGCCGAACAGGACTAGCGGAGGCTTACGAGCAGTACTTC.

V usage is TRBV11-1 and J usage is TRBJ2-7; a weak D match, TRBD2 (5 bases). The germline gives CDR1 SGHAT, CDR2 FQDESV (reference sequence). This CDR3 is 15 amino acids long. V was pared by 1 base and J by 0 bases, with 10 bases between. CDR3 sequence (DNA): TGTGCCAGCAGCTTAGGAGAGGGTTCCTCCTACGAGCAGTACTTC. Residues: CASSLGEGSSYEQYF.

This chain connects TRBV10-3 to TRBJ2-5; D is possibly TRBD1 (8 bases). The CDR3 sequence is 16 residues long. Between the trimmed V and J ends, which lost 4 bases and 5 bases, there was a span of 20 bases. Germline CDR1 is ENHRY and CDR2 is SYGVKD. CDR3 protein: CAISGGGTGQVETQYF. The CDR3 nucleotides are TGTGCCATCAGTGGGGGGGGGACAGGACAAGTGGAGACCCAGTACTTC.

The chain recombines TRBV7-9 with TRBJ2-7, with a possible D match to TRBD2 (5 bases). The V end lost 5 bases, the J end lost 5 bases, and 16 bases lay between the germline ends. The CDR3 covers 14 residues. From germline, CDR1 is SEHNR and CDR2 FQNEAQ (reference sequence). CDR3: CASSPPGLVNEQYF. The CDR3 DNA reads TGTGCCAGCAGCCCCCCCGGACTGGTTAACGAGCAGTACTTC.

The gene calls are TRBV9 and TRBJ1-2; a possible D gene is TRBD1 (6 bases). The V gene lost 3 bases and the J gene lost 3 bases, with 9 bases spanning the gap. Per the germline V gene, CDR1 is SGDLS and CDR2 is YYNGEE. This CDR3 region has 13 residues. The chain's CDR3 is CASSAYRDYGYTF. CDR3 nucleotide sequence: TGTGCCAGCAGCGCGTACAGGGACTATGGCTACACCTTC.